These 14 T cell receptor beta chains came from one sample sequenced in a study of OX40 agonist ivuxolimab in advanced cancers. Sequencing used immunoSEQ multiplex PCR; TCRdb keeps in-frame clones, though not all of them. The data hold 65,000 to 95,000 clones, with 87% observed a single time. The sequencing used CD4+ or CD8+ T cells sorted from blood, collected in a trial of the OX40 agonist ivuxolimab. These TCRs come from an adult with an advanced solid tumor such as melanoma, head and neck, liver or kidney cancer.

The V gene is TRBV5-4, the J gene TRBJ1-1; the match to TRBD1 covers 7 bases. The J segment lost 2 bases and the V segment lost 4 bases, leaving 8 bases of the junction unmatched. This CDR3 spans 15 amino acids. Germline CDR1 and CDR2: SGHNT and YYREEE (reference sequence). The CDR3 sequence is CASSPNRGSNTEAFF. In DNA, the CDR3 is TGTGCCAGCAGCCCCAACAGGGGATCCAACACTGAAGCTTTCTTT.

V is TRBV19 and J is TRBJ1-1; no clear D gene. Trimming pared 0 bases from V and 4 bases from J, leaving 12 bases between. Looked up from germline, CDR1 is LNHDA and CDR2 is SQIVND (reference sequence). The CDR3 has 15 amino acids. DNA of the CDR3: TGTGCCAGTAGTATAGATTGGTTTATAGGCACTGAAGCTTTCTTT. This gives the protein CASSIDWFIGTEAFF.

V and J are TRBV7-9 and TRBJ2-5; 7 nucleotides line up with TRBD2. The CDR3 covers 14 residues. Unmatched junction bases numbered 10, after V lost 7 bases and J lost 5 bases. CDR1 and CDR2 from the germline V gene are SEHNR and FQNEAQ (reference sequence). CDR3 sequence reads: CASNRAGESETQYF. The CDR3 DNA is TGTGCCAGCAATAGGGCGGGAGAGAGCGAGACCCAGTACTTC.

The J gene is TRBJ2-1, the V gene TRBV7-2; 7 nucleotides match TRBD2. J lost 4 bases, V lost 5 bases, and 11 bases had no gene match. The CDR3 totals 16 residues. Germline V gives CDR1 SGHTA, CDR2 FQGNSA. The CDR3 sequence: CASSLSSGNPYNEQFF. DNA for the CDR3: TGTGCCAGCAGCCTTTCAAGCGGGAATCCTTACAATGAGCAGTTCTTC.

CDR3 residues: CASSTTRGARETQYF. The CDR3, as DNA: TGTGCCAGCAGTACCACCCGAGGGGCGCGGGAGACCCAGTACTTC. The chain couples TRBV25-1 to TRBJ2-5; D is perhaps TRBD1 or TRBD2 (5 bases each). V lost 5 bases and J 5 bases, leaving 18 bases between the germline ends. Germline values: CDR1 MGHDK, CDR2 SYGVNS. CDR3 length equals 15 residues.

The V call is TRBV6-1, the J call TRBJ2-5; possibly TRBD2 for D (6 bases). The CDR3 is 13 residues long. V lost 9 bases and J 5 bases, leaving 16 bases between the germline ends. Germline-derived CDR1 and CDR2 are MNHNS and SASEGT. The CDR3 sequence: CASSGRQRETQYF. CDR3 in DNA: TGTGCCAGTTCCGGGAGACAAAGGGAGACCCAGTACTTC.

This chain connects TRBV9 to TRBJ1-2; D not certain. CDR3 length equals 15 residues. Germline loops: CDR1 SGDLS, CDR2 YYNGEE. With 2 bases removed from V and 3 bases from J, the gap between germline ends came to 14 bases. As DNA, the CDR3 is TGTGCCAGCAGCGTCGGACCTCCGAGGGACTATGGCTACACCTTC. It is translated as CASSVGPPRDYGYTF.

This clone was picked up one time. The chain uses TRBV7-9 and TRBJ2-1; a possible D gene is TRBD2 (7 bases). Germline V lookup: CDR1 SEHNR, CDR2 FQNEAQ (reference sequence). The CDR3 is 15 amino acids. The germline V and J ends were trimmed by 6 bases and 4 bases, with 16 bases remaining between them. In nucleotides, the CDR3 is TGTGCCAGCAGGGGGGGGCACTTCCAATACAATGAGCAGTTCTTC. It specifies CASRGGHFQYNEQFF. Complete variable domain (other parts from reference TRBV7-9 and TRBJ2-1): DTGVSQNPRHKITKRGQNVTFRCDPISEHNRLYWYRQTLGQGPEFLTYFQNEAQLEKSRLLSDRFSAERPKGSFSTLEIQRTEQGDSAMYLCASRGGHFQYNEQFFGPGTRLTVL.

V gene TRBV9 combines with J gene TRBJ2-1; the D is unclear. Deletions cut 4 bases from V and 9 bases from J, with 11 bases between. This CDR3 spans 12 amino acids. Germline V gene lookup returns CDR1 SGDLS and CDR2 YYNGEE. The CDR3 DNA reads as TGTGCCAGCAGCCCTTTCGGCGGTGAGCAGTTCTTC. It encodes CASSPFGGEQFF.

The chain employs TRBV28 and TRBJ2-3, with 7 bases identical to TRBD1. Trimming cost V 5 bases and J 0 bases; bases outside gene matches: 8. The CDR3 runs to 16 residues. Looked up from germline, CDR1 is MDHEN and CDR2 is SYDVKM. CDR3 sequence: CASSLYRGTSTDTQYF. In nucleotides, the CDR3 is TGTGCCAGCAGTCTATACAGGGGAACTAGCACAGATACGCAGTATTTT.

Turning to this clone: The sample holds other DNA sequences that translate to the same CDR3. The DNA for the CDR3 is TGTGCCAGCTCACCTACGGGGGGCAATCAGCCCCAGCATTTT. It is translated as CASSPTGGNQPQHF. The chain employs TRBV18 and TRBJ1-5, with D possibly TRBD1 on 5 matching bases. Germline V gene data show CDR1 as KGHSH and CDR2 as LQKENI. Between the trimmed V and J ends, which lost 3 bases and 2 bases, there was a span of 8 bases. This CDR3 is 14 amino acids long.

The chain is built from TRBV5-1 and TRBJ2-1; 7 bases are a match to TRBD1. Germline V gene data show CDR1 as SGHRS and CDR2 as YFSETQ. Germline trimming cut 1 base from V and 5 bases from J; bases unmatched to any gene: 9. The CDR3 has 16 amino acids. DNA of the CDR3: TGCGCCAGCAGCTTGCGAGCTACAGGGGTCAACAATGAGCAGTTCTTC. It encodes CASSLRATGVNNEQFF.

Points on this clone: One end of the junction varies from germline; a read error may be responsible. Different DNA sequences within this sample yield the same CDR3. The chain couples TRBV18 to TRBJ2-1; the D gene is possibly TRBD2 (7 bases). The CDR3 totals 19 residues. Germline loops: CDR1 KGHSH, CDR2 LQKENI. The DNA of the CDR3 is TGTGCTAGCTCACCACGGGGAGCGGAGCGGAGGGGGGGCTACAATGAGCAGTTCTTC. Protein sequence: CASSPRGAERRGGYNEQFF.

The rearrangement joins TRBV29-1 to TRBJ1-1; D remains unclear. Germline-derived CDR1 and CDR2 are SQVTM and ANQGSEA. V was trimmed by 6 bases and J by 0 bases, leaving 8 bases between them. This CDR3 is built from 12 residues. The CDR3 region is CSVGPMNTEAFF. Written as DNA, the CDR3 is TGCAGCGTCGGTCCCATGAACACTGAAGCTTTCTTT. Combining the CDR3 with reference TRBV29-1 and TRBJ1-1 gives the whole variable domain SAVISQKPSRDICQRGTSLTIQCQVDSQVTMMFWYRQQPGQSLTLIATANQGSEATYESGFVIDKFPISRPNLTFSTLTVSNMSPEDSSIYLCSVGPMNTEAFFGQGTRLTVV.